This section outlines one TCR beta chain sequence together with its context. This record comes from a study of blood T cell repertoires in COVID-19. Study-wide background: Acute and convalescent COVID-19 samples came from the United States, Italy and Spain. PBMCs, B-cell-depleted T cells, or T cells provided the cDNA or gDNA that made up the material.

V was shortened by 2 bases and J by 7 bases, with 14 bases between the two germline ends. Germline V gene lookup returns CDR1 SGHDN and CDR2 FVKESK. There are 14 residues in the CDR3. Sequencing used immunoSEQ multiplex PCR; TCRdb keeps in-frame clones, though not all of them. The sample lists under 450,000 clones, 70% to 90% occurring once. While infection was still active, Seattle patients were enrolled and then followed longitudinally. Sequencing was carried out using peripheral blood. This sequence joins TRBV14 and TRBJ1-2; D gene uncertain. This TCR derives from an older woman with COVID-19, enrolled during active disease. The CDR3 nucleotides are TGTGCCAGCAGCCAAACCCTCATCTTCGGTGGCTACACCTTC. Protein product: CASSQTLIFGGYTF.